This T cell receptor beta chain was found in a study of T cell responses to AZD1222 COVID-19 vaccine. The protocol was immunoSEQ multiplex PCR, while the TCRdb copy is restricted to in-frame clones and leaves out a portion. The sample holds about 120,000 clones, about 89% seen once. Points on this clone: Its antigen is not known.

Study results and caveats: White British ancestry dominated among donors, who included more females, and clonal diversity was possibly underestimated. Nearly half of the spike-specific TCRs reportedly recognize variant regions that carry no mutations.

Germline V gene lookup returns CDR1 LNHDA and CDR2 SQIVND (reference sequence). This CDR3 is 14 amino acids long. V shed 6 bases and J shed 1 base, with 12 bases lying between them. This receptor was identified in an adult in good health. The rearrangement joins TRBV19 to TRBJ1-1, with unresolved D. The starting material was peripheral blood, obtained on day 0 of AZD1222 vaccination. CDR3 sequence: CASSPISGNTEAFF. As DNA, the CDR3 is TGTGCCAGTAGCCCCATCTCAGGGAACACTGAAGCTTTCTTT. Looking up the rest from reference TRBV19 and TRBJ1-1 gives the full variable domain: DGGITQSPKYLFRKEGQNVTLSCEQNLNHDAMYWYRQDPGQGLRLIYYSQIVNDFQKGDIAEGYSVSREKKESFPLTVTSAQKNPTAFYLCASSPISGNTEAFFGQGTRLTVV.